This TCR beta chain was identified in a study of control samples from healthy donors and cancer patients. This clone was detected a few times. The protocol was immunoSEQ multiplex PCR, while the TCRdb copy is restricted to in-frame clones and leaves out a portion. Of tens of thousands of clones in the sample, 79% were seen once. Germline loops: CDR1 LGHDT, CDR2 YNNKEL (reference sequence). The CDR3 extends over 13 amino acids. Deletions cut 7 bases from V and 7 bases from J, with 14 bases between. The rearrangement uses TRBV3-1 (or the pseudogene TRBV3-2) and TRBJ1-5; weak D call: TRBD1 (5 bases). Sequenced: PBMCs. The origin of this receptor is a man aged 55 to 70 with head and neck cancer. CDR3 loop: CASTSNGDQPQHF. CDR3 coding DNA: TGTGCCAGCACTAGCAACGGGGACCAGCCCCAGCATTTT.